These T cell receptor beta chains were read from a single sample in a study of blood T cell repertoires in COVID-19. Sequenced by immunoSEQ multiplex PCR; TCRdb stores in-frame clones only, minus some. The sample includes about 220,000 clones, approximately 92% of them seen just once. Material for sequencing was PBMCs or T cells enriched from blood (not recorded which). The receptors were gathered from a woman aged 18-30 years in a cohort exposed to, infected with or recovered from COVID-19 (not recorded which). The CDR3 runs from the conserved cysteine through the conserved F or W. Each record gives: CDR3 length, clone size, V gene, J gene, D gene, CDR3 protein, CDR3 DNA. The D gene is left open where the match is weak. The listing skips clone size in some rows; elsewhere it reads once, few, many or a size class.

16	once	TRBV4-1	TRBJ1-2	TRBD1	CASSHMGDWTGVGYTF	TGCGCCAGCAGCCATATGGGGGACTGGACAGGGGTTGGCTACACCTTC
12	NA	TRBV5-4	TRBJ2-7	TRBD2	CASSRGGYEQYF	TGTGCCAGCAGCCGGGGGGGCTACGAGCAGTACTTC
14	NA	TRBV19	TRBJ1-1	TRBD1	CASSISGQGSEAFF	TGTGCCAGTAGTATCTCCGGACAGGGCTCTGAAGCTTTCTTT
15	once	TRBV5-4	TRBJ2-1	TRBD2	CASSSGLATNNEQFF	TGTGCCAGCAGCTCTGGACTAGCTACTAACAATGAGCAGTTCTTC
13	few	TRBV2	TRBJ2-1	NA	CASGGASYNEQFF	TGTGCCAGCGGGGGGGCCTCGTACAATGAGCAGTTCTTC
13	NA	TRBV10-3	TRBJ1-1	TRBD1	CAISGGQITEAFF	TGTGCCATCAGTGGGGGACAGATCACTGAAGCTTTCTTT
10	NA	TRBV7-9	TRBJ1-2	NA	CASAGAGYTF	TGTGCCAGCGCTGGGGCTGGCTACACCTTC
13	once	TRBV7-8	TRBJ1-1	NA	CASSSRTVAEAFF	TGTGCCAGCAGCTCCCGGACAGTGGCTGAAGCTTTCTTT
11	NA	TRBV5-1	TRBJ2-1	NA	CASSEYNEQFF	TGCGCCAGCTCTGAGTACAATGAGCAGTTCTTC
16	NA	TRBV6-5	TRBJ1-3	NA	CASSYYHSDRGNTIYF	TGTGCCAGCAGTTACTACCACTCCGATAGAGGAAACACCATATATTTT
15	NA	TRBV5-8	TRBJ1-6	TRBD1	CASTPKGQANSPLHF	TGTGCCAGCACCCCTAAGGGACAGGCAAATTCACCCCTCCACTTT
15	once	TRBV18	TRBJ2-3	NA	CASSQPGTPGDTQYF	TGTGCCAGCTCACAACCGGGGACACCGGGAGATACGCAGTATTTT
15	few	TRBV19	TRBJ1-4	NA	CASSIQGLTNEKLFF	TGTGCCAGTAGTATCCAGGGGCTCACTAATGAAAAACTGTTTTTT
15	NA	TRBV11-2	TRBJ2-1	TRBD2	CASSLVAGGYNEQFF	TGTGCCAGCAGCTTAGTAGCGGGGGGTTACAATGAGCAGTTCTTC
13	NA	TRBV24-1	TRBJ2-1	NA	CATSDPPPNEQFF	TGTGCCACCAGTGATCCCCCCCCAAATGAGCAGTTCTTC
13	NA	TRBV12-3/TRBV12-4	TRBJ1-1	NA	CASSLLIDTEAFF	TGTGCCAGCAGTCTACTCATAGACACTGAAGCTTTCTTT
13	NA	TRBV18	TRBJ1-1	NA	CASSPLEDTEAFF	TGTGCCAGCTCACCATTGGAGGACACTGAAGCTTTCTTT
11	NA	TRBV12-3/TRBV12-4	TRBJ2-1	NA	CASSRTVEQFF	TGTGCCAGCAGCCGCACGGTAGAGCAGTTCTTC
18	NA	TRBV14	TRBJ1-1	NA	CASSQEVLTGTLNTEAFF	TGTGCCAGCAGCCAAGAGGTCTTAACAGGAACTTTGAACACTGAAGCTTTCTTT
15	once	TRBV11-1	TRBJ2-3	TRBD1	CASSLSGQGTDTQYF	TGTGCCAGCAGCTTATCCGGACAGGGAACAGATACGCAGTATTTT
15	NA	TRBV15	TRBJ1-2	NA	CATSRDLAGAYGYTF	TGTGCCACCAGCAGAGATCTTGCGGGAGCCTATGGCTACACCTTC
14	NA	TRBV10-3	TRBJ2-1	NA	CAISTGLSDNEQFF	TGTGCCATCAGCACAGGGCTATCCGACAATGAGCAGTTCTTC
13	NA	TRBV29-1	TRBJ2-5	NA	CSVGLAAGETQYF	TGCAGCGTTGGGTTAGCGGCTGGGGAGACCCAGTACTTC
14	NA	TRBV6-6	TRBJ1-5	NA	CASSFDRFNQPQHF	TGTGCCAGCAGTTTCGACAGGTTCAATCAGCCCCAGCATTTT
12	few	TRBV2	TRBJ2-1	TRBD2	CASSELAGGRFF	TGTGCCAGCAGTGAATTAGCGGGGGGGAGGTTCTTC
12	NA	TRBV7-2	TRBJ2-7	TRBD2	CASNTLGGEQYF	TGTGCCAGCAACACCCTGGGGGGGGAGCAGTACTTC
15	NA	TRBV2	TRBJ1-5	NA	CASSGQTISNQPQHF	TGTGCCAGCAGTGGGCAAACGATTAGCAATCAGCCCCAGCATTTT
18	NA	TRBV5-4	TRBJ2-6	TRBD1	CASSSPDRGSSGANVLTF	TGTGCCAGCAGCTCACCGGACAGGGGTTCCTCTGGGGCCAACGTCCTGACTTTC